The sequence of this T cell receptor beta chain was determined in a study of T cells after yellow fever vaccination. Points from the study as a whole: At around 96% for CD4 and around 91% for CD8, most primary-vaccination clones showed up again after the booster.

This clonotype appeared a few times. Its target is unknown. Its ends do not fully match the called genes, so a read error is possible. MiXCR, run by TCRdb on the 5' RACE reads, gives a single entry per CDR3 protein. Of about 320,000 distinct CDR3 sequences detected, around 11% appear once; the ten largest clones hold 3% to 3.5%. CDR1 and CDR2 (germline): SGHRS, YFSETQ. This CDR3 has 14 amino acids. The V gene is TRBV5-1, the J gene TRBJ2-1, with D perhaps matching TRBD1 (6 bases). This material consisted of CD4+ T cells sorted from PBMCs, taken 45 days after the yellow fever booster vaccination. This receptor was taken from a young man who received the YFV17D yellow fever vaccine. CDR3 protein: CASSLTTGTTIPLF. In DNA, the CDR3 is TGCGCCAGCAGCCTGACCACAGGGACCACCATCCCCCTCTTC.